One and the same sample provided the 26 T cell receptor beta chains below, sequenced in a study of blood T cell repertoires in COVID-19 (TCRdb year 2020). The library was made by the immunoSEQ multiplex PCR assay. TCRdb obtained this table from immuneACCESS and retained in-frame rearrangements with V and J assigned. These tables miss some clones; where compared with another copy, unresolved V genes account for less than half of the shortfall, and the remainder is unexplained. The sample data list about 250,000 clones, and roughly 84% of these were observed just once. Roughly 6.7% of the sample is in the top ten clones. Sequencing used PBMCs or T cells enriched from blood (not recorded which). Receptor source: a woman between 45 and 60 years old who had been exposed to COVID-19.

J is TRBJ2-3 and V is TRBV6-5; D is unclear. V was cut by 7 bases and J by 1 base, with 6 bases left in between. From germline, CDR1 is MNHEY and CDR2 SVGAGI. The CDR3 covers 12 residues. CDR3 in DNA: TGTGCCAGCAACTCGGGCACAGATACGCAGTATTTT. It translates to CASNSGTDTQYF.

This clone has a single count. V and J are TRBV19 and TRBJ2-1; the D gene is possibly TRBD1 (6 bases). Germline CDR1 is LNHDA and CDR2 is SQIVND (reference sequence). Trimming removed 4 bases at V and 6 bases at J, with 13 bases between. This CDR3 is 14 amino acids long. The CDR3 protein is CASSKGTIANEQFF. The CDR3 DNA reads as TGTGCCAGTAGTAAGGGGACAATAGCCAATGAGCAGTTCTTC.

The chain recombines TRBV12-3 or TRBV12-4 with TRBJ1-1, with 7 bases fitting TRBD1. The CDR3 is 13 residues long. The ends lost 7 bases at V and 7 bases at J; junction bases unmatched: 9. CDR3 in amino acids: CASTRTGALEAFF. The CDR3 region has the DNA TGTGCCAGCACCCGCACAGGGGCCCTTGAAGCTTTCTTT.

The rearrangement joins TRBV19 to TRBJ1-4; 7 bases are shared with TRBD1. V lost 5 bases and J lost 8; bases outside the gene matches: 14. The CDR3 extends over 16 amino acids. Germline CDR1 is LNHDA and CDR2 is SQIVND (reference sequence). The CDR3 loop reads CASSVTPMTGHEKLFF. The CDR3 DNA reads TGTGCCAGTAGTGTTACCCCAATGACAGGGCACGAAAAACTGTTTTTT.

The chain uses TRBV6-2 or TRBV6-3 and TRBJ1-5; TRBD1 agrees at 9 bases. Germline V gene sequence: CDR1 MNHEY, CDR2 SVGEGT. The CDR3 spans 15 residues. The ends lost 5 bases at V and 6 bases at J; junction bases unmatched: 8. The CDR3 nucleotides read TGTGCCAGCAGTCGACCGGGACAGGGCGGTCAGCCCCAGCATTTT. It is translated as CASSRPGQGGQPQHF.

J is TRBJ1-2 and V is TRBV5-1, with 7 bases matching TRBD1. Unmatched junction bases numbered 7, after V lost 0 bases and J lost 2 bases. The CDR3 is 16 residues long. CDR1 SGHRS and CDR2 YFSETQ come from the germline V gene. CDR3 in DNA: TGCGCCAGCAGCTTGGCCGCGACAGGGTACAACTATGGCTACACCTTC. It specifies CASSLAATGYNYGYTF.

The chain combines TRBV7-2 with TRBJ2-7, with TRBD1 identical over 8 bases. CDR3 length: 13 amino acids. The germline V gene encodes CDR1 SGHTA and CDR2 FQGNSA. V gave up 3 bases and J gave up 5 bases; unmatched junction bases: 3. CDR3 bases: TGTGCCAGCAGCTTCCAGGGGGCTGACGAGCAGTACTTC. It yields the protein CASSFQGADEQYF.

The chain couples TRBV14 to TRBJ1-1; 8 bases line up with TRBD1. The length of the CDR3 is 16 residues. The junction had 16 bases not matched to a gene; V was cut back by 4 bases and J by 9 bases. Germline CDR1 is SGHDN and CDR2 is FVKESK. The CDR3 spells CASSLIIGQGGGKAFF. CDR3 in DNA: TGTGCCAGCAGCCTAATCATCGGACAGGGAGGAGGGAAAGCTTTCTTT.

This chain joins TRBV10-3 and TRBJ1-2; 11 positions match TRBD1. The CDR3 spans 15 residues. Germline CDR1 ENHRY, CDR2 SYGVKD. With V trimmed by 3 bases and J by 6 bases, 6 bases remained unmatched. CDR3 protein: CAISDGDRGDDGYTF. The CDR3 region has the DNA TGTGCCATCAGTGATGGGGACAGGGGGGATGATGGCTACACCTTC.

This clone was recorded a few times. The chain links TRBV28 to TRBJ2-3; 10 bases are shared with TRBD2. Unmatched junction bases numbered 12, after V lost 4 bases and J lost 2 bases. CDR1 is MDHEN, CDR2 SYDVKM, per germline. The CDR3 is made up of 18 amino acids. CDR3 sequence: CASSSRPGSGGYTDTQYF. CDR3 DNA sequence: TGTGCCAGCAGTTCCCGCCCGGGTAGCGGGGGGTACACAGATACGCAGTATTTT.

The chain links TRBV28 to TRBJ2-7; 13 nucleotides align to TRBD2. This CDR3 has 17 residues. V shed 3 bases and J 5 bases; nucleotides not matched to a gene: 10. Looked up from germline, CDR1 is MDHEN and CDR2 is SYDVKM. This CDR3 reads CASSFLVGTSGVHEQYF. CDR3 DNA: TGTGCCAGCAGTTTTCTGGTTGGGACTAGCGGGGTCCACGAGCAGTACTTC. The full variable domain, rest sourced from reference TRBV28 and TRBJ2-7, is DVKVTQSSRYLVKRTGEKVFLECVQDMDHENMFWYRQDPGLGLRLIYFSYDVKMKEKGDIPEGYSVSREKKERFSLILESASTNQTSMYLCASSFLVGTSGVHEQYFGPGTRLTVT.

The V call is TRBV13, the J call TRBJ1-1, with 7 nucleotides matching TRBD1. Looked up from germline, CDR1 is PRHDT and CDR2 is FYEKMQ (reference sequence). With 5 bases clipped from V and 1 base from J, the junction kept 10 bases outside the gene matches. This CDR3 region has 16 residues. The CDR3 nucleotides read TGTGCCAGCAGCCCCTGGACAGGACGGGGGAACACTGAAGCTTTCTTT. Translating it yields CASSPWTGRGNTEAFF.

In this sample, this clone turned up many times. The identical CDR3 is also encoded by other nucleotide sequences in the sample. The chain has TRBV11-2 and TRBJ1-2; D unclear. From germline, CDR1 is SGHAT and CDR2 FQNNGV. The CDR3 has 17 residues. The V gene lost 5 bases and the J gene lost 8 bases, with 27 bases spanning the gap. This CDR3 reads CASSQILLGDWGRGYTF. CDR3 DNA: TGTGCCAGCAGCCAAATCCTCCTGGGAGACTGGGGTCGGGGCTACACCTTC.

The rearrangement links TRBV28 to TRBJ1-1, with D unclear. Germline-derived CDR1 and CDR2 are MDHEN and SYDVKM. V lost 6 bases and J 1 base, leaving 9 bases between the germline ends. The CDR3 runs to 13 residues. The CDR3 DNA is TGTGCCAGCAGCTTCGACACGAACACTGAAGCTTTCTTT. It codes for CASSFDTNTEAFF.

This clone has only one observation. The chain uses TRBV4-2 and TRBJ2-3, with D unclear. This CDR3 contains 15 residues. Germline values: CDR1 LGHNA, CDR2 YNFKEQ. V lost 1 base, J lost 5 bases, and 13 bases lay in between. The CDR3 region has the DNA TGTGCCAGCAGCCAAGTAGAGAGAGAGGAAGATACGCAGTATTTT. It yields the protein CASSQVEREEDTQYF.

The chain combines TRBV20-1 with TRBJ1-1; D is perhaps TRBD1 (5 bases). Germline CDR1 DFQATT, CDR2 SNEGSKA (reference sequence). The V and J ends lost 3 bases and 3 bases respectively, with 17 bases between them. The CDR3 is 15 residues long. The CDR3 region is CSASWPWGGDTEAFF. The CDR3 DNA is TGCAGTGCTAGTTGGCCTTGGGGAGGGGACACTGAAGCTTTCTTT.

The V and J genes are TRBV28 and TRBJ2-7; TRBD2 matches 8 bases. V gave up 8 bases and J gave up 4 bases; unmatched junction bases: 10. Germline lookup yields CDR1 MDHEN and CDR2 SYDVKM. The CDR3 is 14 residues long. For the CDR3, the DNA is TGTGCCAGCGAAATGAGCGGGGGAAAGTACGAGCAGTACTTC. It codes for CASEMSGGKYEQYF.

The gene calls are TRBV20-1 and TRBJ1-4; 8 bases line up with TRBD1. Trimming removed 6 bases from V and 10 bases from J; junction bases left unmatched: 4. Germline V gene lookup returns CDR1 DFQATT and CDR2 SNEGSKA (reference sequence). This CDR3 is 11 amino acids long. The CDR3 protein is CSADTGGKLFF. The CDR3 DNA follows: TGCAGTGCGGATACAGGGGGAAAACTGTTTTTT.

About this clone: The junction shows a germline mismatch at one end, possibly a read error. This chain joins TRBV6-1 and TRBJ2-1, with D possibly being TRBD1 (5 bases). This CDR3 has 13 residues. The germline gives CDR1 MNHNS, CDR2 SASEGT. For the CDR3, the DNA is TGTGCCAGCACTGAACAGGTCTACAATGAGCAGTTCTTC. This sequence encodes CASTEQVYNEQFF.

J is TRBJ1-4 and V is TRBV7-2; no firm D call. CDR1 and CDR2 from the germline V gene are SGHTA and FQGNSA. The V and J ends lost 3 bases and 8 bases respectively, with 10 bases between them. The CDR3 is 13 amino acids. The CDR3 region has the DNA TGTGCCAGCAGCTTCCGACGGGAAGAAAAACTGTTTTTT. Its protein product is CASSFRREEKLFF. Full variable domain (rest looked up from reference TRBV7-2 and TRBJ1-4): GAGVSQSPSNKVTEKGKDVELRCDPISGHTALYWYRQSLGQGLEFLIYFQGNSAPDKSGLPSDRFSAERTGGSVSTLTIQRTQQEDSAVYLCASSFRREEKLFFGSGTQLSVL.

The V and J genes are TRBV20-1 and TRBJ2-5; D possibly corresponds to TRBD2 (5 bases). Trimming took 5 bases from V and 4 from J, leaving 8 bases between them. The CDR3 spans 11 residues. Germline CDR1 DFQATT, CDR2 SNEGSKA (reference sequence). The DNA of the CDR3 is TGCAGTGCTCGGGAACTAGAGACCCAGTACTTC. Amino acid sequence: CSARELETQYF.

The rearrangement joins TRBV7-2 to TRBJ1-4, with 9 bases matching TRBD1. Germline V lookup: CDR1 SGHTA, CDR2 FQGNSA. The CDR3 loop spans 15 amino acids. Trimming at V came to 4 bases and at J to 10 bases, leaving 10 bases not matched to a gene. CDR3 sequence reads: CASSSTGTGLGKLFF. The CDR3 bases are TGTGCCAGCAGCTCGACCGGGACAGGGTTGGGAAAACTGTTTTTT.

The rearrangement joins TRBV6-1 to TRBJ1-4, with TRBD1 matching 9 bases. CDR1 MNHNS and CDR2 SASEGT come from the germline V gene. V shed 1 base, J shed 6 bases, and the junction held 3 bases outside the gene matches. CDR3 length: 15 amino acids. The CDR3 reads CASSEGGTGYEKLFF. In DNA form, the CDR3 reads TGTGCCAGCAGTGAAGGTGGGACAGGGTATGAAAAACTGTTTTTT.

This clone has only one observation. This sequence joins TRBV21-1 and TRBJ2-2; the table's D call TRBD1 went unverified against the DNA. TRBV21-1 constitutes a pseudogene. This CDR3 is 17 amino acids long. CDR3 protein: CASSGGDRGQHTGELFF. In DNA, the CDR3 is TGTGCCAGCAGCGGCGGGGACAGGGGGCAGCACACCGGGGAGCTGTTTTTT.

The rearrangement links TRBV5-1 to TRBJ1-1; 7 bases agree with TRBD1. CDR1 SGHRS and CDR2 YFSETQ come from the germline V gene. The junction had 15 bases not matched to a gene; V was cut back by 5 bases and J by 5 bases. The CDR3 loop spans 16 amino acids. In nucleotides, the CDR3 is TGCGCCAGCAGTGCCCGGGTTGGACAGGTAGGAACTGAAGCTTTCTTT. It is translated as CASSARVGQVGTEAFF.

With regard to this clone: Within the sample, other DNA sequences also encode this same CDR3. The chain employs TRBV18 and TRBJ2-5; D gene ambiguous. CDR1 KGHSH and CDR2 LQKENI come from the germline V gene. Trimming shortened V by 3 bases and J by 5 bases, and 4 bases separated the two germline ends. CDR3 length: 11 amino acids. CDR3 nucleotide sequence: TGTGCCAGCTCACCGCGGGAGACCCAGTACTTC. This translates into CASSPRETQYF.